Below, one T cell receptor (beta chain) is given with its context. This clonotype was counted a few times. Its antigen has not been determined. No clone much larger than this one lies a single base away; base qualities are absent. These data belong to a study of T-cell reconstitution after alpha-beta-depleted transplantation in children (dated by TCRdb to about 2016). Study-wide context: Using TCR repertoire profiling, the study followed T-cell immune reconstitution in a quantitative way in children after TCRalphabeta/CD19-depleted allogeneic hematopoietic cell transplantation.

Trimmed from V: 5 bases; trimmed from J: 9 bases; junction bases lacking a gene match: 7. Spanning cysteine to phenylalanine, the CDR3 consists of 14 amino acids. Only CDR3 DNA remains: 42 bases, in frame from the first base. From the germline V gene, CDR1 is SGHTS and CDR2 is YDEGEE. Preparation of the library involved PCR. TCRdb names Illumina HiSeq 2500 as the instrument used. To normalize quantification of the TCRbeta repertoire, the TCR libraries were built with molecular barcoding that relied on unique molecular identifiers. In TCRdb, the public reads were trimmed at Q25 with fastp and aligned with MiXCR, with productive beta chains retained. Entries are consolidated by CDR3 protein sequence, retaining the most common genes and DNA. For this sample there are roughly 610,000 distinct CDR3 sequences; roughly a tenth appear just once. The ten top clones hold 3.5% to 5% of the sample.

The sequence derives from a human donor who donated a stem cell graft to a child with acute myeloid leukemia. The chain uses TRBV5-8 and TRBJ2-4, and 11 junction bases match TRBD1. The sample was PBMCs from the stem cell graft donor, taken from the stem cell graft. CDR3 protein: CASSLDRGRPIQYF. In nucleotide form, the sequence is TGTGCCAGCAGTCTGGACAGGGGGCGACCCATTCAGTACTTC.